This is a list of T cell receptor beta chains from one sample in a study of T cells in Graves' hyperthyroidism and ophthalmopathy. TCRdb reanalysed the multiplex PCR reads using MiXCR and keeps one entry per CDR3 protein. In the table there are about 570,000 distinct CDR3 sequences, around 42% of which are singletons. Sequenced: peripheral blood or thyroid tissue (not recorded which). Receptors were obtained from an adult woman with Graves' disease, either hyperthyroidism or ophthalmopathy (not recorded which). The CDR3 runs from the conserved cysteine through the conserved F or W. D genes are given only for firm matches.

TRBV15	-	TRBJ1-3	CATSRVPEGAGNTIYF
TRBV7-8	TRBD2	TRBJ2-5	CASSLGGLAGGPLETQYF
TRBV29-1	-	TRBJ1-3	CSVALLGGNTIYF
TRBV29-1	-	TRBJ2-7	CSVGRRDSRSYEQYF
TRBV27	-	TRBJ1-2	CASNKRFTAEIYGYTF
TRBV5-8	TRBD1	TRBJ1-1	CASSWGGTGQGGTEAFF
TRBV2	-	TRBJ1-4	CASRDTQNEKLFF
TRBV12-5	TRBD1	TRBJ1-1	CASGITTGENTEAFF
TRBV2	-	TRBJ2-7	CASSEHKTYEQYF
TRBV4-1	TRBD1	TRBJ2-7	CASSQETGIAYEQYF
TRBV5-1	-	TRBJ1-4	CASAMGPGFIYEKLFF
TRBV30	-	TRBJ1-1	CAWSVRHPGAFF
TRBV15	-	TRBJ1-1	CATSRDLIKAFF
TRBV20-1	TRBD2	TRBJ2-5	CSASGGTSGSWETQYF
TRBV2	-	TRBJ1-2	CANHPDIGNGYTF
TRBV20-1	TRBD2	-	CSASVSSSGINEQFF
TRBV28	TRBD1	TRBJ1-6	CAVQGLMGSPLHF
TRBV5-4	TRBD2	TRBJ2-7	CASGFAGGYEQYF
TRBV5-8	TRBD2	TRBJ2-7	CASSPWGNIAGRVYEQYF
TRBV5-6	-	TRBJ1-6	CASSQTTDFNSPLHF
TRBV20-1	TRBD1	TRBJ1-6	CSARAGQGEWSPLHF
TRBV13	TRBD1	TRBJ1-2	CASGAGGPRSSYGYTF
TRBV10-3	-	TRBJ2-6	CAISESTRGANVLTF
TRBV7-9	TRBD2	TRBJ2-7	CASSYLSGSLGDEQYF
TRBV29-1	TRBD1	TRBJ1-4	CSVDSSASQGAKLFF
TRBV24-1	TRBD2	TRBJ2-7	CAPPSGRAVYEQYF
TRBV25-1	-	TRBJ2-5	CASSDRHNQETQYF
TRBV9	TRBD2	TRBJ2-5	CASSGRGLAGSQETQYF
TRBV6-2/TRBV6-3	TRBD2	TRBJ2-7	CASRVPRDYGYEQYF
TRBV6-5	-	TRBJ2-7	CASSYGGILYEQYF
TRBV4-1	-	TRBJ1-2	CASSPKRGYLTF
TRBV6-5	-	TRBJ1-2	CASRVLGLGMNYGYTF
TRBV29-1	-	TRBJ1-2	CSVEGQQGRYGYTF
TRBV7-2	TRBD2	TRBJ2-7	CASSSTSGRNNEQYF
TRBV11-2	-	TRBJ1-2	CASSLGEGTVYGYTF
TRBV2	-	TRBJ2-2	CASRERLGTGELFF
TRBV10-3	-	TRBJ1-3	CAIRDHGTPSGNTIYF
TRBV7-9	-	TRBJ1-2	CASRGASEQAVF